The rows below give T cell receptor beta chains drawn from one sample of a study of blood T cell repertoires in COVID-19. Here immunoSEQ multiplex PCR was the method, and the copy in TCRdb shows in-frame clones only, minus some. The sample contains about 78,000 clones, roughly 86% of which appear only once. The specimen was peripheral blood. The source of these receptors is a man aged 45-65 years with active or convalescent COVID-19. Both conserved end residues are trimmed from each CDR3.

v_gene,CDR3aa
TRBV5-1,ASSKTGPYGYT
TRBV18,ASSPLGQVTDTQY
TRBV7-2,ASSSPQGLNTEAF
TRBV10-3,AITSGGREGSGANVLT
TRBV9,ASSVTPGTRQETQY
TRBV3-1/TRBV3-2,ASRGLAGYEQY
TRBV5-1,ASSLVGAAEAF
TRBV7-2,ASSLDRGGETQY
TRBV12-3/TRBV12-4,AIQNNNQPQH
TRBV19,ASTSRLGPSGGYT
TRBV4-1,ASSQESTSGGPIAKNIQY
TRBV18,ASSPESVAKNIQY
TRBV5-1,ASSPRAGVDYGYT
TRBV28,ASPWDLTDTQY
TRBV6-5,ASKREPVYNEQF
TRBV7-2,ASSLSGVQPQH
TRBV19,ASKGVLNSPLH
TRBV29-1,SVERGKGYT
TRBV28,ASSLAGPQNTEAF
TRBV30,AWSPGGLYGYT
TRBV3-1/TRBV3-2,ASSQQGRTDTQY
TRBV25-1,ASSADFLYGYT
TRBV7-2,ASSLTSGGAGGANVLT
TRBV5-1,ASRFEGSGADTQY
TRBV7-9,ASSTYNYGYT
TRBV15,ATSAAGGSRETQY
TRBV20-1,SASSGGIHNEQF
TRBV7-9,ASSFGLGGTEAF
TRBV5-4,ASSTGQERTEAF
TRBV5-1,ASSKKGDDNEQF
TRBV30,AWSVPGQGNQPQH
TRBV24-1,ATAKGGGGQPQH
TRBV7-2,ASSLVGQGADTQY
TRBV7-8,ASSLGPGDQGYGYT
TRBV6-5,ASLDRMDQPQH
TRBV19,ATAREQAPYEQY
TRBV24-1,ATSPSGPTDTQY
TRBV3-1/TRBV3-2,ASSPGQGLEKLF
TRBV6-2/TRBV6-3,ASSRSGAAGELF
TRBV4-3,ASSQNRAGDTQY
TRBV5-1,ASSPHGRESYNEQF
TRBV6-5,ASTNRANEQF
TRBV12-3/TRBV12-4,ASSGTGPYGYT
TRBV7-9,ASSLWSGGYNEQF
TRBV7-8,ASSRDFGTQY
TRBV28,ASSPSMNTEAF